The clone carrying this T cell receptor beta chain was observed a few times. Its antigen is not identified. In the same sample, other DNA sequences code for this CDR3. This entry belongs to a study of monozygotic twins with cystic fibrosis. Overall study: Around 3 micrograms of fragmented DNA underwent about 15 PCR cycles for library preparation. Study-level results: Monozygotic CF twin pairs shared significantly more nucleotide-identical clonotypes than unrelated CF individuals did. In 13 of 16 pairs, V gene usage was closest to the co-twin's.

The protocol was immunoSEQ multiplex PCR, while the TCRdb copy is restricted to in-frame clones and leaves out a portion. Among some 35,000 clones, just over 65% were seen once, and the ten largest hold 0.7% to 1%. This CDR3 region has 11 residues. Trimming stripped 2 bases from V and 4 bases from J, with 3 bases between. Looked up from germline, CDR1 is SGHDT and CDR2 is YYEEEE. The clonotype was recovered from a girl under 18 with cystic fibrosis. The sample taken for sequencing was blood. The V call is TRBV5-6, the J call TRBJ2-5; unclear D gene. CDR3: CASSLRETQYF. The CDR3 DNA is TGTGCCAGCAGCTTACGAGAGACCCAGTACTTC.